A selection of T cell receptor beta chains follows, all from one sample in a study of regulatory and conventional T cells in RAG deficiency. Generated by immunoSEQ multiplex PCR, the TCRdb table keeps only in-frame clones and is missing some. The table has tens of thousands of clones, around 96% seen once. This sample was shared with a second study, whose subject was regulatory T cells.

Sample: CD25- CD4+ T cells sorted from blood. These receptor sequences come from a human donor in good health. Each CDR3 is given with its conserved first and last residue. A D gene is named only where the DNA matches it firmly. Clone sizes are given selectively: once, few, many, or a class where the clone is expanded.

>.|.|TRBV18|TRBJ1-6
TGTGCCAGCTCACCACCCAAGGGGATGTATTCACCCCTCCACTTT
CASSPPKGMYSPLHF
>.|TRBD1|TRBV6-6|TRBJ1-4
TGTGCCAGCAGTTTAACGACAGGGGTTGAAAAACTGTTTTTT
CASSLTTGVEKLFF
>.|.|TRBV6-5|TRBJ1-1
TGTGCCAGCAGTTACTCAAGGGGCACTGAAGCTTTCTTT
CASSYSRGTEAFF
>.|.|TRBV19|TRBJ1-1
TGTGCCAGTAGTGACGGTGGTGGGCAGGGGCATGGAGCTTTCTTT
CASSDGGGQGHGAFF
>.|TRBD1|TRBV2|TRBJ1-1
TGTGCCAGCAGCCGGGACAGTCGGAACACTGAAGCTTTCTTT
CASSRDSRNTEAFF
>.|.|TRBV5-1|TRBJ1-6
TGCGCCAGCAGCCCCCAGCAGGCCATGGATAATTCACCCCTCCACTTT
CASSPQQAMDNSPLHF
>.|TRBD2|TRBV7-9|TRBJ2-3
TGTGCCAGCAGCTTAGGTCGGGGGGGCGGCACAGATACGCAGTATTTT
CASSLGRGGGTDTQYF
>few|TRBD1|TRBV19|TRBJ1-4
TGTGCCAGTAGTATTAAGACAGGGGGCGCGAGGGAAAAACTGTTTTTT
CASSIKTGGAREKLFF
>once|TRBD2|TRBV18|TRBJ2-5
TGTGCCAGCTCACCATCCGGGACTAGCTACGAGACCCAGTACTTC
CASSPSGTSYETQYF
>.|.|TRBV7-9|TRBJ1-1
TGTGCCAGCACCGCACAGGGAACTGAAGCTTTCTTT
CASTAQGTEAFF
>.|TRBD2|TRBV7-2|TRBJ2-2
TGTGCCAGCAGCCCCTCTCGGACTAGCGGGATAAACACCGGGGAGCTGTTTTTT
CASSPSRTSGINTGELFF
>.|TRBD1|TRBV29-1|TRBJ2-1
TGCAGCGCCACTGACAGGGCTACCTACAATGAGCAGTTCTTC
CSATDRATYNEQFF
>.|.|TRBV25-1|TRBJ1-2
TGTGCCAGCAGTGAATCGGGGGGGGCAAACTATGGCTACACCTTC
CASSESGGANYGYTF
>.|TRBD2|TRBV5-6|TRBJ2-7
TGTGCCAGCAGCCCGACCGGGGGGGGACACGAGCAGTACTTC
CASSPTGGGHEQYF
>once|TRBD1|TRBV2|TRBJ2-2
TGTGCCAGCATCAGACAGGGGGCTACCGGGGAGCTGTTTTTT
CASIRQGATGELFF